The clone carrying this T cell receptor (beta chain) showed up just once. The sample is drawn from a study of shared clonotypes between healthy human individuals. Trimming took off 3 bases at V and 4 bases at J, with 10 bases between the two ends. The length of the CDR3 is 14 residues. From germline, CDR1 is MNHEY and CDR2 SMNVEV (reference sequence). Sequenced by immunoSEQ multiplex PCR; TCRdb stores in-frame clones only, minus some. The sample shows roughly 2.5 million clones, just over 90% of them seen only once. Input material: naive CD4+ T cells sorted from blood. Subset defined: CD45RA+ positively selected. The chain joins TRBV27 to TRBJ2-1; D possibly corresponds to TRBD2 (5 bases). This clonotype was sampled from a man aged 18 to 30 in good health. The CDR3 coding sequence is TGTGCCAGCAGTTTTTCGGGGAGTTACAATGAGCAGTTCTTC. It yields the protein CASSFSGSYNEQFF.